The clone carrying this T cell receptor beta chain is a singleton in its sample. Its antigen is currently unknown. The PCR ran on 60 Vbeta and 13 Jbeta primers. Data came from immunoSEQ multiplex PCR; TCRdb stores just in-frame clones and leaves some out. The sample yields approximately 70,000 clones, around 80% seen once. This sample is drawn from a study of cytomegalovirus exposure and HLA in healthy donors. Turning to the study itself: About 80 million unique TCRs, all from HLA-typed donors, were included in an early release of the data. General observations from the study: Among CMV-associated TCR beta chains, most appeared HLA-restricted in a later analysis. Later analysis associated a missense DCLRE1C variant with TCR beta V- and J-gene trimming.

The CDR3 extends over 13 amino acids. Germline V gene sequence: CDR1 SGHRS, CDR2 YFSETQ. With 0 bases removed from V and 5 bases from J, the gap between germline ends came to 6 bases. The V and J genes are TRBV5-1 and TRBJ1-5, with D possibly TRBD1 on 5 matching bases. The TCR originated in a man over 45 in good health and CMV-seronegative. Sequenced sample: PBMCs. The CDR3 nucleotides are TGCGCCAGCAGCTTGGGGGGGGATCAGCCCCAGCATTTT. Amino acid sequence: CASSLGGDQPQHF.